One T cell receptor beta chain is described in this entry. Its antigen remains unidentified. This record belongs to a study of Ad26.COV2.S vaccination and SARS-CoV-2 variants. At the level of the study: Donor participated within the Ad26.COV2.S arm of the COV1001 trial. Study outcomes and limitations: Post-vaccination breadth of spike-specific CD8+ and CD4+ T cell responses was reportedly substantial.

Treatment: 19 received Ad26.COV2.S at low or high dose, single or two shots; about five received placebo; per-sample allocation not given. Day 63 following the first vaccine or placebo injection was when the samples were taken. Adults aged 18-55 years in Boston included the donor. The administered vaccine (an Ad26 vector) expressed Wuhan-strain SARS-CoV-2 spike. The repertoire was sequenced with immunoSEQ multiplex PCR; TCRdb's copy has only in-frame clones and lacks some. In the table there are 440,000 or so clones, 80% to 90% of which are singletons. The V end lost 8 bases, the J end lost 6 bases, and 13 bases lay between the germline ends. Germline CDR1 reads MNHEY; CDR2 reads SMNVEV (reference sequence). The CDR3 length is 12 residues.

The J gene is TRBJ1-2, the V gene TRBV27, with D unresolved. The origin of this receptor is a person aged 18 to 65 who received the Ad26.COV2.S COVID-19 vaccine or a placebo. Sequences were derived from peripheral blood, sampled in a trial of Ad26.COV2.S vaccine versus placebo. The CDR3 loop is CASGEFANGYTF. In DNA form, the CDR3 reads TGTGCCAGCGGGGAATTTGCTAATGGCTACACCTTC.